The text below deals with one TCR beta chain. V dropped 6 bases and J dropped 8 bases, with 16 bases sitting between them. The CDR3 has 13 residues. Germline CDR1 ENHRY, CDR2 SYGVKD. This sample is drawn from a study of blood T cell repertoires in COVID-19. Individuals aged roughly 18 to 95 years were recruited from about two dozen US areas. Grouping used clinical history reported by participants in a survey and questionnaire. Produced via immunoSEQ multiplex PCR; TCRdb's table is partial and in-frame only. Among around 250,000 clones, around 84% were seen once, and the ten largest hold about 7%. V is TRBV10-3 and J is TRBJ1-2, with D tentatively TRBD1 (6 bases). The source material was PBMCs or T cells enriched from blood (not recorded which). This TCR was sampled from a woman aged 45-65 years who had been exposed to COVID-19. In DNA, the CDR3 is TGTGCCATCAGGCCCCGGACAGCAGAAGGCTACACCTTC. Translating gives CAIRPRTAEGYTF.